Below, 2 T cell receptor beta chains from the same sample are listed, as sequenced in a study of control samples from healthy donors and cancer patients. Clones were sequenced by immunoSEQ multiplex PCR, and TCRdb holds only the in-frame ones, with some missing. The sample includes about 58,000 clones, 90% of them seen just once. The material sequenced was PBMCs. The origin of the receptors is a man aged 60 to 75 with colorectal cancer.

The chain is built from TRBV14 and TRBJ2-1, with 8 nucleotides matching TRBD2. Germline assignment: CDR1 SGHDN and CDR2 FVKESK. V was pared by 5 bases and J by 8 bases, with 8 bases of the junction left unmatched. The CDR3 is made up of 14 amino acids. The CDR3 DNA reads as TGTGCCAGCAGCTTCCTTGGGACTAGGGATGAGCAGTTCTTC. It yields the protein CASSFLGTRDEQFF.

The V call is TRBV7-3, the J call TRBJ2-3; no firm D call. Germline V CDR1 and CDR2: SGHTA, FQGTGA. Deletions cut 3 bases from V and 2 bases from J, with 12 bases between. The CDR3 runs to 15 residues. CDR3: CASSFYHGSTDTQYF. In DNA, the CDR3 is TGTGCCAGCAGCTTTTATCATGGCTCCACAGATACGCAGTATTTT.